The 29 T cell receptor beta chains presented below share a single source sample, sequenced in a study of T cell responses to AZD1222 COVID-19 vaccine. TCRdb's copy holds only in-frame clones and misses some; the assay was immunoSEQ multiplex PCR. This sample has around 130,000 clones; 80% to 90% occur once, and the top ten carry roughly a tenth. The source was peripheral blood, collected 28 days after the second AZD1222 dose. Receptor source: an adult who received the AZD1222 COVID-19 vaccine.

The chain carries TRBV7-2 and TRBJ1-4; D ambiguous. V was cut by 3 bases and J by 0 bases, with 14 bases left in between. The CDR3 has 17 amino acids. The germline V gene encodes CDR1 SGHTA and CDR2 FQGNSA. CDR3 region: CASSLVPDPPTNEKLFF. CDR3 nucleotide sequence: TGTGCCAGCAGCTTGGTACCGGACCCCCCAACTAATGAAAAACTGTTTTTT.

This chain connects TRBV15 to TRBJ1-2; D might be TRBD1 (6 bases). The CDR3 consists of 17 residues. Trimming cost V 3 bases and J 0 bases, with 17 bases left between them. Germline lookup yields CDR1 LNHNV and CDR2 YYDKDF (reference sequence). The CDR3 loop reads CATSRGGSHIANYGYTF. For the CDR3, the DNA is TGTGCCACCAGCAGGGGGGGCAGCCACATAGCTAACTATGGCTACACCTTC.

The chain uses TRBV20-1 and TRBJ2-1; D is ambiguous. This CDR3 is built from 10 residues. V dropped 6 bases and J dropped 4 bases, with 4 bases sitting between them. Germline values: CDR1 DFQATT, CDR2 SNEGSKA (reference sequence). The CDR3 nucleotides are TGCAGTGCCCCTTACAATGAGCAGTTCTTC. This translates into CSAPYNEQFF.

A note on this clone: Other DNA sequences from this sample encode an identical CDR3 as well. This chain joins TRBV19 and TRBJ1-5; 7 nucleotides align to TRBD1. V trimming: 5 bases; J trimming: 5 bases; junction bases outside the gene matches: 3. The CDR3 is made up of 13 amino acids. The germline V gene has CDR1 LNHDA and CDR2 SQIVND (reference sequence). CDR3 nucleotide sequence: TGTGCCAGTAGTGATGACAGGGATCAGCCCCAGCATTTT. Residues: CASSDDRDQPQHF.

This clone has just a few counts. The chain has TRBV3-1 (or the pseudogene TRBV3-2) and TRBJ1-3; 10 bases fit TRBD1. V lost 1 base, J lost 6 bases, and 0 bases stayed unmatched. The CDR3 spans 14 residues. Germline-derived CDR1 and CDR2 are LGHDT and YNNKEL (reference sequence). DNA of the CDR3: TGTGCCAGCAGCCAAGGACAGGGGGCAAACACCATATATTTT. Its protein product is CASSQGQGANTIYF.

J is TRBJ1-6 and V is TRBV5-4; D unresolved. The CDR3 is 17 amino acids. Germline V gives CDR1 SGHNT, CDR2 YYREEE (reference sequence). The V end lost 3 bases, the J end lost 6 bases, and 19 bases lay between the germline ends. The CDR3 bases are TGTGCCAGCAGCTCCCGGGCGACGGCCTTACCTAATTCACCCCTCCACTTT. It specifies CASSSRATALPNSPLHF.

The gene calls are TRBV18 and TRBJ1-5; 8 bases align to TRBD1. This CDR3 is 14 amino acids long. Per the germline V gene, CDR1 is KGHSH and CDR2 is LQKENI. After removal of 3 bases from V and 5 bases from J, the junction contained 3 bases not matched to a gene. The CDR3 region has the DNA TGTGCCAGCTCACCCGACAGGGGTGATCAGCCCCAGCATTTT. Encoded protein: CASSPDRGDQPQHF.

CDR3 sequence reads: CASSLAYQSEAFF. CDR3 sequence (DNA): TGTGCCAGCAGCTTAGCTTATCAAAGTGAAGCTTTCTTT. V and J are TRBV7-2 and TRBJ1-1; D gene uncertain. This CDR3 spans 13 amino acids. Trimming removed 0 bases at V and 7 bases at J, with 9 bases between. Germline V gene data show CDR1 as SGHTA and CDR2 as FQGNSA. The full variable domain, rest sourced from reference TRBV7-2 and TRBJ1-1, is GAGVSQSPSNKVTEKGKDVELRCDPISGHTALYWYRQSLGQGLEFLIYFQGNSAPDKSGLPSDRFSAERTGGSVSTLTIQRTQQEDSAVYLCASSLAYQSEAFFGQGTRLTVV.

The chain employs TRBV5-5 and TRBJ1-6; D possibly corresponds to TRBD1 (5 bases). There are 16 residues in the CDR3. Germline CDR1 is SGHKS and CDR2 is YYEKEE (reference sequence). The V gene lost 3 bases and the J gene lost 0 bases, with 10 bases spanning the gap. The CDR3: CASSWDGSSYNSPLHF. The CDR3 DNA follows: TGTGCCAGCAGCTGGGACGGGAGCTCCTATAATTCACCCCTCCACTTT.

V and J are TRBV10-1 and TRBJ2-1, with 11 bases aligning to TRBD2. Losses at the gene ends were 3 bases for V and 7 bases for J; bases not matched to a gene: 8. This CDR3 has 16 residues. CDR1 is WNHNN, CDR2 SYGVQD, per germline (reference sequence). CDR3 DNA sequence: TGCGCCAGCAGTGAACTGACTAGCGGGATGGGGAATGAGCAGTTCTTC. This sequence encodes CASSELTSGMGNEQFF.

The chain employs TRBV12-3 or TRBV12-4 and TRBJ2-5; possibly TRBD1 for D (5 bases). V lost 5 bases to trimming and J lost 1 base, with 8 bases between them. This CDR3 has 13 amino acids. The CDR3 bases are TGTGCCAGCAGTAAGACAGCCCAAGAGACCCAGTACTTC. Its protein is CASSKTAQETQYF.

V is TRBV5-1 and J is TRBJ1-5, with 8 bases fitting TRBD1. This CDR3 has 15 amino acids. Germline-derived CDR1 and CDR2 are SGHRS and YFSETQ. Trimming at V came to 0 bases and at J to 7 bases, leaving 6 bases not matched to a gene. Here the CDR3 reads CASSLETGEGQPQHF. CDR3 DNA sequence: TGCGCCAGCAGCTTGGAGACAGGGGAAGGGCAGCCCCAGCATTTT.

The V and J genes are TRBV11-2 and TRBJ1-2; D is ambiguous. Germline values: CDR1 SGHAT, CDR2 FQNNGV. The length of the CDR3 is 14 residues. V was pared by 0 bases and J by 4 bases, with 9 bases between. The CDR3 loop is CASSLDMEGYGYTF. As DNA, the CDR3 is TGTGCCAGCAGCTTAGATATGGAAGGCTATGGCTACACCTTC.

V and J are TRBV4-1 and TRBJ1-2, with TRBD1 matching over 10 bases. The germline CDR1 and CDR2 sequences are MGHRA and YSYEKL. The ends lost 4 bases at V and 1 base at J; junction bases unmatched: 9. This CDR3 has 17 amino acids. DNA of the CDR3: TGCGCCAGCAGCCTTAGCCGGGACAGGGGCCTTAACTATGGCTACACCTTC. Translated, it gives CASSLSRDRGLNYGYTF.

The genes are TRBV7-8 and TRBJ2-1, with a possible D match to TRBD2 (5 bases). V was cut by 3 bases and J by 5 bases, with 11 bases left in between. CDR1 is SGHVS and CDR2 is FQNEAQ in the germline V gene. The CDR3 covers 14 residues. The DNA for the CDR3 is TGTGCCAGCAGCTTGTCCCCAGCGGACAATGAGCAGTTCTTC. Translation: CASSLSPADNEQFF.

The genes are TRBV7-2 and TRBJ1-2, with D possibly being TRBD1 (5 bases). The germline CDR1 and CDR2 sequences are SGHTA and FQGNSA. Trimming pared 5 bases from V and 0 bases from J, leaving 13 bases between. The CDR3 has 15 amino acids. The CDR3 is CASSIGGKPNYGYTF. CDR3 bases: TGTGCCAGCAGCATCGGGGGGAAACCTAACTATGGCTACACCTTC.

The CDR3: CASSWGPSGNTIYF. The CDR3 coding sequence is TGTGCCAGTAGCTGGGGACCCTCTGGAAACACCATATATTTT. The chain links TRBV19 to TRBJ1-3; D might be TRBD1 (5 bases). The germline V gene has CDR1 LNHDA and CDR2 SQIVND (reference sequence). V was pared by 6 bases and J by 0 bases, with 9 bases between. The CDR3 length is 14 residues. The variable domain in full, completed from reference TRBV19 and TRBJ1-3, reads DGGITQSPKYLFRKEGQNVTLSCEQNLNHDAMYWYRQDPGQGLRLIYYSQIVNDFQKGDIAEGYSVSREKKESFPLTVTSAQKNPTAFYLCASSWGPSGNTIYFGEGSWLTVV.

This sequence joins TRBV5-1 and TRBJ2-7, with 9 bases aligning to TRBD2. CDR1 is SGHRS and CDR2 is YFSETQ in the germline V gene. Trimming took 6 bases from V and 0 from J; bases not matched to a gene: 4. The CDR3 is made up of 14 amino acids. The DNA for the CDR3 is TGCGCCAGCACTGCGGGGGGGAGCTCCTACGAGCAGTACTTC. Residues: CASTAGGSSYEQYF.

The V gene is TRBV30, the J gene TRBJ1-2; 7 bases match TRBD1. Looked up from germline, CDR1 is GTSNPN and CDR2 is SVGIG (reference sequence). With 3 bases clipped from V and 7 bases from J, the junction kept 2 bases outside the gene matches. This CDR3 region has 11 residues. In DNA, the CDR3 is TGTGCCTGGAGAGGGGGCGGTGGCTACACCTTC. This sequence encodes CAWRGGGGYTF.

The J gene is TRBJ1-2, the V gene TRBV6-2 or TRBV6-3; 8 bases line up with TRBD1. Per germline, CDR1 MNHEY and CDR2 SVGEGT. After removal of 6 bases from V and 6 bases from J, the junction contained 6 bases not matched to a gene. This CDR3 has 13 amino acids. Written as DNA, the CDR3 is TGTGCCAGCAGCCTGGGGACAGGCGATGGCTACACCTTC. It codes for CASSLGTGDGYTF.

The V gene is TRBV5-6, the J gene TRBJ1-5; D gene uncertain. Germline CDR1 reads SGHDT; CDR2 reads YYEEEE. This CDR3 region has 14 residues. Trimming left V 4 bases short and J 7 bases short, with 15 bases between. The CDR3, as DNA: TGTGCCAGCAGCGGCGGGCTTCCGGGGCAGCCCCAGCATTTT. Encoded protein: CASSGGLPGQPQHF.

This chain uses TRBV18 with TRBJ1-3; possible D gene TRBD1, 6 bases. Germline CDR1 reads KGHSH; CDR2 reads LQKENI. V lost 5 bases and J 4 bases, leaving 9 bases between the germline ends. The length of the CDR3 is 13 residues. The CDR3 reads CASSLDSGNTIYF. The DNA of the CDR3 is TGTGCCAGCTCATTGGACAGCGGAAACACCATATATTTT.

This sequence joins TRBV5-4 and TRBJ1-2, with a tentative D call TRBD1 (5 bases). Trimming shortened V by 6 bases and J by 4 bases, and 13 bases separated the two germline ends. The germline CDR1 and CDR2 sequences are SGHNT and YYREEE (reference sequence). The CDR3 is made up of 13 amino acids. CDR3: CASTRDGLYGYTF. The DNA for the CDR3 is TGTGCCAGCACCAGGGACGGACTCTATGGCTACACCTTC.

This clone has just one count. V is TRBV30 and J is TRBJ2-5; D is unresolved. Trimming pared 2 bases from V and 3 bases from J, leaving 1 base between. There are 10 residues in the CDR3. CDR1 is GTSNPN, CDR2 SVGIG, per germline (reference sequence). The CDR3 DNA is TGTGCCTGGAGTAAAGAGACCCAGTACTTC. It encodes CAWSKETQYF.

The chain links TRBV2 to TRBJ2-3, with D unresolved. V gave up 0 bases and J gave up 0 bases, with 13 bases separating them. This CDR3 comprises 17 residues. Germline V CDR1 and CDR2: SNHLY, FYNNEI. The CDR3 loop reads CASSEAPTSSSTDTQYF. The CDR3 DNA reads as TGTGCCAGCAGTGAAGCGCCGACTTCCTCTAGCACAGATACGCAGTATTTT. The variable domain in full, with the rest retrieved from reference TRBV2 and TRBJ2-3, is EPEVTQTPSHQVTQMGQEVILRCVPISNHLYFYWYRQILGQKVEFLVSFYNNEISEKSEIFDDQFSVERPDGSNFTLKIRSTKLEDSAMYFCASSEAPTSSSTDTQYFGPGTRLTVL.

This chain connects TRBV19 to TRBJ2-1, with D unclear. Germline V gives CDR1 LNHDA, CDR2 SQIVND (reference sequence). The CDR3 length is 14 residues. V shed 4 bases and J shed 6 bases, with 13 bases lying between them. The CDR3 bases are TGTGCCAGTAGTAAGGCGCGTTTGCCCAATGAGCAGTTCTTC. It translates to CASSKARLPNEQFF.

This clone has just a few counts. The V and J genes are TRBV19 and TRBJ1-4; D ambiguous. Germline CDR1 is LNHDA and CDR2 is SQIVND (reference sequence). Deletions cut 4 bases from V and 6 bases from J, with 9 bases between. This CDR3 region has 13 residues. CDR3 sequence reads: CASSRGEDEKLFF. As DNA, the CDR3 is TGTGCCAGTAGTAGAGGAGAGGATGAAAAACTGTTTTTT.

The J gene is TRBJ1-5, the V gene TRBV7-2; D not resolved. CDR3 length: 11 residues. Trimming removed 1 base at V and 9 bases at J, with 4 bases between. Germline lookup yields CDR1 SGHTA and CDR2 FQGNSA. The CDR3, as DNA: TGTGCCAGCAGCTTAGTAGGGCCCCAGCATTTT. Translating gives CASSLVGPQHF.

This chain joins TRBV2 and TRBJ1-3; a possible D gene is TRBD1 (5 bases). CDR1 and CDR2 (germline): SNHLY, FYNNEI. Between the trimmed V and J ends, which lost 4 bases and 3 bases, there was a span of 13 bases. This CDR3 has 15 residues. CDR3 protein: CASSVIGTGGNTIYF. The CDR3 DNA reads as TGTGCCAGCAGTGTTATAGGGACGGGTGGAAACACCATATATTTT.